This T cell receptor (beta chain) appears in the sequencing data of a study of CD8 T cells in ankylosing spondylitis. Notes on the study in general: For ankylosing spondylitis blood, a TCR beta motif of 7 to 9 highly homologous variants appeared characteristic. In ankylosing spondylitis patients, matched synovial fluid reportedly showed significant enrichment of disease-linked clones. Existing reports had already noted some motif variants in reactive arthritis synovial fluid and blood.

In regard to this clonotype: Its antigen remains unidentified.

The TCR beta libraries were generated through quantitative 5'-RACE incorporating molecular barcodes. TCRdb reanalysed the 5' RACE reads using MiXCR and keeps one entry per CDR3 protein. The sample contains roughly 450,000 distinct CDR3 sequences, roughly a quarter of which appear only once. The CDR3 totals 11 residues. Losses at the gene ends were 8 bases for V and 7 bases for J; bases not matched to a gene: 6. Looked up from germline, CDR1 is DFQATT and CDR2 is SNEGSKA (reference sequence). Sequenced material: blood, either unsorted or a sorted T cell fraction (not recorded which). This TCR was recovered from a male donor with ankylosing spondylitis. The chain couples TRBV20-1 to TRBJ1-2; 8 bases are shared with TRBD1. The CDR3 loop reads CSTGQGGGYTF. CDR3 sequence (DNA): TGCAGTACCGGACAGGGAGGTGGCTACACCTTC.